The 8 T cell receptor beta chains below come from one sample, sequenced in a study of blood T cell repertoires in COVID-19. Produced via immunoSEQ multiplex PCR; TCRdb's table is partial and in-frame only. The sample lists about 250,000 clones, roughly nine tenths seen once, with around 4.6% in the top ten. Sequenced material: peripheral blood. These receptors originate from a woman in her thirties or forties who had recovered from COVID-19.

This chain links TRBV3-1 (or the pseudogene TRBV3-2) with TRBJ2-7, with TRBD2 identical over 7 bases. This CDR3 is built from 13 residues. Germline CDR1 reads LGHDT; CDR2 reads YNNKEL (reference sequence). V lost 0 bases to trimming and J lost 6 bases; unmatched junction nucleotides: 2. The CDR3 DNA reads as TGTGCCAGCAGCCAAGAGGGGGGGAGCGAGCAGTACTTC. Its translation: CASSQEGGSEQYF.

This clone appeared a few times. V is TRBV18 and J is TRBJ1-5, with unresolved D. V was shortened by 2 bases and J by 4 bases, with 6 bases between the two germline ends. The CDR3 contains 13 residues. CDR1 is KGHSH, CDR2 LQKENI, per germline. In nucleotides, the CDR3 is TGTGCCAGCTCACCAAGCGGGAATCAGCCCCAGCATTTT. This codes for CASSPSGNQPQHF.

The chain is built from TRBV12-3 or TRBV12-4 and TRBJ1-2; TRBD1 might be the D (5 bases). The V gene lost 4 bases and the J gene lost 7 bases, with 7 bases spanning the gap. This CDR3 region has 11 residues. The CDR3 loop reads CASSYQGGYTF. The CDR3 coding sequence is TGTGCCAGCAGTTACCAGGGTGGCTACACCTTC.

V is TRBV28 and J is TRBJ2-3; 11 nucleotides agree with TRBD2. The CDR3 has 16 residues. With V trimmed by 4 bases and J by 3 bases, 6 bases remained unmatched. CDR1 and CDR2 from the germline V gene are MDHEN and SYDVKM. CDR3 in DNA: TGTGCCAGCAGTTCCATGCTAGCGGGGGGTACAGATACGCAGTATTTT. Its protein product is CASSSMLAGGTDTQYF.

This chain uses TRBV3-1 (or the pseudogene TRBV3-2) with TRBJ1-2; 8 bases map to TRBD1. CDR3 size: 15 residues. Germline assignment: CDR1 LGHDT and CDR2 YNNKEL (reference sequence). V trimming: 4 bases; J trimming: 8 bases; junction bases outside the gene matches: 12. The CDR3 region is CASSPGTGSYGGYTF. In nucleotides, the CDR3 is TGTGCCAGCAGCCCGGGGACAGGATCTTATGGCGGCTACACCTTC.

The chain is built from TRBV6-1 and TRBJ1-1, with D possibly TRBD1 on 5 matching bases. The CDR3 covers 13 residues. V was pared by 0 bases and J by 8 bases, with 10 bases between. CDR1 and CDR2 from the germline V gene are MNHNS and SASEGT. The DNA of the CDR3 is TGTGCCAGCAGTGAAGCGGACATCATAGAAGCTTTCTTT. It yields the protein CASSEADIIEAFF.

The V gene is TRBV2, the J gene TRBJ2-1; maybe TRBD2 (6 bases). This CDR3 contains 16 residues. V gave up 8 bases and J gave up 10 bases, with 27 bases separating them. Germline CDR1 is SNHLY and CDR2 is FYNNEI. The CDR3 DNA reads as TGTGCCAGCTCGCCGGGTGGGGGGTACGGGAGTGGGGAGCAGTTCTTC. Translated: CASSPGGGYGSGEQFF.

The chain links TRBV28 to TRBJ1-1; a possible D gene is TRBD1 (6 bases). The V end was cut by 6 bases, the J end by 1 base, with 9 bases between. The CDR3 covers 13 residues. Per germline, CDR1 MDHEN and CDR2 SYDVKM. The CDR3 DNA follows: TGTGCCAGCAGGAAACAGGGGAACACTGAAGCTTTCTTT. Translation gives CASRKQGNTEAFF.